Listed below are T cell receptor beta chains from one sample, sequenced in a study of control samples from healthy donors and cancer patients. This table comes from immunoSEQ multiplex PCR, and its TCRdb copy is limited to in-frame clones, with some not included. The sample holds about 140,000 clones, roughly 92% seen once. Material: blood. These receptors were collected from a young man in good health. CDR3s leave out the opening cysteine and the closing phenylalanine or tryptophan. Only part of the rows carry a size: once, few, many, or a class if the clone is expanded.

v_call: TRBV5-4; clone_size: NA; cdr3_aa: ASSWGTGNTGELF
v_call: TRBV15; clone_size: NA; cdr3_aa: ATSRGTSGSRGAWETQY
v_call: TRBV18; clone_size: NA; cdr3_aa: ASSPGTGVPSGANVLT
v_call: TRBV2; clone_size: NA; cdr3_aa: AGTHGTGAYEQY
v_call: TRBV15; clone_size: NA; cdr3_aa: ATSRDQGGNTEAF
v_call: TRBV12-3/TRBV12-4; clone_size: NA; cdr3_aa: ASSFLGMYEQY
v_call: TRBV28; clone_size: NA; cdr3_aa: ATRQTAHGYT
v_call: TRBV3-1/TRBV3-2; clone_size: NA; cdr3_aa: ASSPRTSGSGGKNIQY
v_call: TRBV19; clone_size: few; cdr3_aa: ATKEHQNTEAF
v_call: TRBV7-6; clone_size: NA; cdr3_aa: ASSPETAYEQY
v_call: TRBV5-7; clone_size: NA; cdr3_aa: ASSLLPPRQGGYEQY
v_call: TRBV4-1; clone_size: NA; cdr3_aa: ASSEDRGNSPLH
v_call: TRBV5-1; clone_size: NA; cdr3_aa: ASSLGWTGSVDEQY
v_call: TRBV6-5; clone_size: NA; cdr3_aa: ASTGLNTEAF
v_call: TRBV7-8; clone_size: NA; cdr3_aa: ASSADPRKYEQY
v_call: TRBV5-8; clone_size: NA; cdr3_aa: ASSFTENSYNEQF
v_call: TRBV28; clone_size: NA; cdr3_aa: ASSFSGTSGFLNEQY
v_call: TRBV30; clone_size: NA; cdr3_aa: AWSTQEKNGYT
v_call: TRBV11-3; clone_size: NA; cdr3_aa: ASSGRLAVYLNEQF